The 28 T cell receptor beta chains presented below share a single source sample, sequenced in a study of T cell repertoires in cytomegalovirus infection. TCRdb fed the reads into MiXCR, producing one record per CDR3 protein. Found here are hundreds of thousands of distinct CDR3 sequences, around 24% of them singletons; the top ten hold approximately 8%. The sequenced sample was CD8+ T cells from PBMCs. These receptor sequences come from a human donor in good health (CMV status not recorded). Some clones in this sample may be carry-over from other donors' samples.

This clonotype was found a few times. CDR3 sequence reads: CASSLDRGLPYNSPLHF. DNA of the CDR3: TGTGCCAGCAGCCTGGACAGGGGGCTCCCCTATAATTCACCCCTCCACTTT. This chain connects TRBV2 to TRBJ1-6; 11 nucleotides agree with TRBD1. V lost 6 bases and J lost 2; bases outside the gene matches: 6. CDR3 length: 17 amino acids. Germline V gene data show CDR1 as SNHLY and CDR2 as FYNNEI.

The chain couples TRBV6-1 to TRBJ2-1, with 10 bases aligning to TRBD1. Trimming took 5 bases from V and 16 from J; bases not matched to a gene: 5. CDR1 and CDR2 (germline): MNHNS, SASEGT. The CDR3 runs to 11 residues. CDR3 in DNA: TGTGCCAGCAGTTGGGGGACAGGGGAATTCTTC. Translation: CASSWGTGEFF.

The chain employs TRBV14 and TRBJ2-7, with 11 bases identical to TRBD1. The CDR3 extends over 13 amino acids. CDR1 and CDR2 from the germline V gene are SGHDN and FVKESK. V lost 5 bases, J lost 10 bases, and 7 bases stayed unmatched. The CDR3, as DNA: TGTGCCAGCAGCGAAGGGACAGGGGGGATCCAGTACGTC. Translation: CASSEGTGGIQYV.

This clonotype turned up a few times. The chain joins TRBV29-1 to TRBJ2-1, with 8 bases matching TRBD2. The CDR3 runs 14 residues. After removal of 2 bases from V and 6 bases from J, the junction contained 6 bases not matched to a gene. Germline V lookup: CDR1 SQVTM, CDR2 ANQGSEA. CDR3: CSVETGGASNEQFF. The CDR3 nucleotides are TGCAGCGTTGAAACGGGGGGGGCCAGCAATGAGCAGTTCTTC.

This clonotype was seen many times. Germline is not matched at one junction end, which may reflect a read error. The chain is built from TRBV6-6 and TRBJ2-6; a possible D gene is TRBD1 (5 bases). Germline CDR1 MNHNY, CDR2 SVGAGI (reference sequence). CDR3 size: 18 residues. The chain's CDR3 is CASSNTRDQPSRANVLTF. The CDR3, as DNA: TGTGCCAGCAGCAATACCAGGGATCAGCCCTCTCGGGCCAACGTCCTGACTTTC.

This clonotype was seen just once. The chain employs TRBV5-6 and TRBJ1-5; no clear D. There are 14 residues in the CDR3. Trimming took off 0 bases at V and 5 bases at J, with 9 bases between the two ends. Per the germline V gene, CDR1 is SGHDT and CDR2 is YYEEEE. The CDR3 region is CASSLGGQYQPQHF. The CDR3 DNA follows: TGTGCCAGCAGCTTGGGCGGTCAATATCAGCCCCAGCATTTT. The complete variable domain, with remaining parts taken from reference TRBV5-6 and TRBJ1-5, reads DAGVTQSPTHLIKTRGQQVTLRCSPKSGHDTVSWYQQALGQGPQFIFQYYEEEERQRGNFPDRFSGHQFPNYSSELNVNALLLGDSALYLCASSLGGQYQPQHFGDGTRLSIL.

This clonotype was found a few times. The chain links TRBV4-1 to TRBJ2-1, with TRBD1 matching 10 bases. Germline values: CDR1 MGHRA, CDR2 YSYEKL. V trimming: 3 bases; J trimming: 4 bases; junction bases outside the gene matches: 9. CDR3 length: 17 amino acids. CDR3 DNA: TGCGCCAGCAGCCAGGCTACCGGGACAGGGGCTTACAATGAGCAGTTCTTC. Residues: CASSQATGTGAYNEQFF.

This clonotype was picked up a small number of times. V gene TRBV6-1 combines with J gene TRBJ1-5; the D gene is possibly TRBD1 (6 bases). Germline V gene lookup returns CDR1 MNHNS and CDR2 SASEGT. The CDR3 is 15 residues long. Trimming left V 5 bases short and J 0 bases short, with 11 bases between. The CDR3 DNA reads TGTGCCAGCAGTTTCGACAGGTTTAGCAATCAGCCCCAGCATTTT. Protein: CASSFDRFSNQPQHF.

In the case of this clonotype: A much larger clone is a single base away; this may be a read error. This rearrangement joins TRBV7-6 to TRBJ2-3; a weak D match, TRBD2 (6 bases). Germline V gives CDR1 SGHVS, CDR2 FNYEAQ. The CDR3 length is 17 residues. CDR3 sequence reads: CGSSPRSGRLSTDTQYF. CDR3 DNA sequence: TGTGGCAGCAGCCCTAGATCGGGGAGGCTTAGCACAGATACGCAGTATTTT.

This clonotype appeared a few times. This chain joins TRBV6-4 and TRBJ2-2, with unresolved D. Germline-derived CDR1 and CDR2 are MRHNA and SNTAGT. Trimming stripped 2 bases from V and 4 bases from J, with 11 bases between. The CDR3 is 15 residues long. The CDR3 sequence is CASSDLTYSTGELFF. DNA of the CDR3: TGTGCCAGCAGTGACCTGACTTACAGCACCGGGGAGCTGTTTTTT.

This clonotype was found once. This may stem from a read error, because a much larger clone lies one nucleotide away. V is TRBV20-1 and J is TRBJ1-6; D is undetermined. The germline gives CDR1 DFQATT, CDR2 SNEGSKA (reference sequence). V lost 3 bases, J lost 13 bases, and 7 bases lay in between. The CDR3 loop spans 10 amino acids. The CDR3 region has the DNA TGCAGTGCTAGTGTGCCCCCCCTCCACTTT. This encodes CSASVPPLHF.

This clonotype has only a few counts. V is TRBV2 and J is TRBJ1-1; D is uncertain. Germline assignment: CDR1 SNHLY and CDR2 FYNNEI. V shed 10 bases and J shed 6 bases, with 9 bases lying between them. This CDR3 comprises 10 residues. CDR3 nucleotide sequence: TGTGCCATAAACGGCGCTGAAGCTTTCTTT. It encodes CAINGAEAFF.

This clonotype has at least ten counts. The chain recombines TRBV19 with TRBJ2-7; 8 bases are a match to TRBD2. CDR1 and CDR2 (germline): LNHDA, SQIVND (reference sequence). CDR3 length equals 13 residues. V lost 7 bases to trimming and J lost 5 bases; unmatched junction nucleotides: 7. The CDR3 protein is CASTTGLGDEQYF. In nucleotides, the CDR3 is TGTGCCAGTACCACGGGACTAGGGGACGAGCAGTACTTC.

This clonotype has a count of ten or more. The chain links TRBV6-2 or TRBV6-3 to TRBJ2-3; no firm D call. The V gene's germline CDR1 is MNHEY and CDR2 SVGEGT. V was trimmed by 6 bases and J by 6 bases, leaving 10 bases between them. This CDR3 has 12 amino acids. CDR3 nucleotide sequence: TGTGCCAGCAGCCCCCTAGAGGATACGCAGTATTTT. It codes for CASSPLEDTQYF.

The chain joins TRBV20-1 to TRBJ2-1, with 11 bases fitting TRBD1. CDR1 is DFQATT and CDR2 is SNEGSKA in the germline V gene (reference sequence). This CDR3 spans 14 amino acids. V dropped 1 base and J dropped 8; count of bases not matched to a gene: 4. For the CDR3, the DNA is TGCAGTGCTAGAGGGGGGACAGGGGGGGATGAGCAGTTCTTC. The encoded protein is CSARGGTGGDEQFF.

The V gene is TRBV29-1, the J gene TRBJ2-2, with no clear D. Germline V gives CDR1 SQVTM, CDR2 ANQGSEA. V lost 2 bases, J lost 0 bases, and 4 bases lay in between. The CDR3 extends over 13 amino acids. The CDR3 spells CSVEPTNTGELFF. In DNA form, the CDR3 reads TGCAGCGTTGAACCCACGAACACCGGGGAGCTGTTTTTT.

This clonotype has just one count. The CDR3 loop is CASSALAGGGNEQFF. In DNA, the CDR3 is TGTGCCAGCAGCGCTCTAGCGGGGGGGGGGAATGAGCAGTTCTTC. The chain joins TRBV7-6 to TRBJ2-1; 12 nucleotides align to TRBD2. The CDR3 sequence is 15 residues long. The V and J ends lost 5 bases and 7 bases, in that order; junction bases with no gene match: 6. Germline CDR1 reads SGHVS; CDR2 reads FNYEAQ.

This clonotype has a count of ten or more. V and J are TRBV12-3 or TRBV12-4 and TRBJ2-1; TRBD1 matches at 7 bases. V shed 6 bases and J 8 bases; nucleotides not matched to a gene: 10. This CDR3 is 14 amino acids long. The CDR3 here is CASSLTGLVDEQFF. The DNA of the CDR3 is TGTGCCAGCAGCCTGACAGGGCTCGTCGATGAGCAGTTCTTC.

Notes on this clonotype: A much larger clone differs from this one at a single base, so this may be a read error. The chain uses TRBV29-1 and TRBJ2-1; 9 bases agree with TRBD1. CDR3 size: 16 residues. In germline, CDR1 is SQVTM, CDR2 ANQGSEA. Germline trimming cut 4 bases from V and 4 bases from J; bases unmatched to any gene: 11. CDR3 in DNA: TGCAGCGTTGTTCATGCCGGGACAGGGAAATACAATGAGCAGTTCTTC. As protein: CSVVHAGTGKYNEQFF.

This clonotype turned up a few times. This chain connects TRBV20-1 to TRBJ2-1, with a possible D match to TRBD2 (6 bases). Trimming took off 8 bases at V and 9 bases at J, with 17 bases between the two ends. Germline V gene sequence: CDR1 DFQATT, CDR2 SNEGSKA (reference sequence). This CDR3 contains 12 residues. The CDR3 protein is CSLNRGSGEQFF. DNA for the CDR3: TGCAGTTTAAACCGGGGGTCCGGTGAGCAGTTCTTC.

The rearrangement joins TRBV3-1 to TRBJ2-6; D unresolved. The germline gives CDR1 LGHDT, CDR2 YNNKEL (reference sequence). The CDR3 has 18 residues. Trimming stripped 1 base from V and 0 bases from J, with 13 bases between. CDR3 loop: CASSQARYRSSGANVLTF. DNA of the CDR3: TGTGCCAGCAGCCAAGCTCGATACCGGAGCTCTGGGGCCAACGTCCTGACTTTC. The complete variable domain, with remaining parts taken from reference TRBV3-1 and TRBJ2-6, reads DTAVSQTPKYLVTQMGNDKSIKCEQNLGHDTMYWYKQDSKKFLKIMFSYNNKELIINETVPNRFSPKSPDKAHLNLHINSLELGDSAVYFCASSQARYRSSGANVLTFGAGSRLTVL.

This clonotype was detected ten times or more. The rearrangement joins TRBV7-8 to TRBJ2-1; D gene uncertain. This CDR3 spans 14 amino acids. With 2 bases removed from V and 5 bases from J, the gap between germline ends came to 10 bases. The germline V gene has CDR1 SGHVS and CDR2 FQNEAQ. The CDR3 nucleotides are TGTGCCAGCAGCTTAAGGCAAAGGGACAATGAGCAGTTCTTC. Its translation: CASSLRQRDNEQFF. Full variable domain (outside the CDR3, taken from reference TRBV7-8 and TRBJ2-1): GAGVSQSPRYKVAKRGQDVALRCDPISGHVSLFWYQQALGQGPEFLTYFQNEAQLDKSGLPSDRFFAERPEGSVSTLKIQRTQQEDSAVYLCASSLRQRDNEQFFGPGTRLTVL.

Remarks on this clonotype: At one end the junction does not follow the germline gene, possibly because of a read error. The genes are TRBV6-4 and TRBJ2-2; tentative D call: TRBD2 (5 bases). This CDR3 has 14 residues. Germline CDR1 MRHNA, CDR2 SNTAGT. The chain's CDR3 is CASSDYGLDGEPFF. In nucleotides, the CDR3 is TGTGCCAGCAGTGACTACGGACTGGACGGGGAGCCGTTTTTT.

This clonotype was counted many times. Here the CDR3 reads CASSRGGTGELFF. The CDR3 coding sequence is TGTGCCAGCAGTCGTGGCGGCACCGGGGAGCTGTTTTTT. The rearrangement links TRBV7-2 to TRBJ2-2; no firm D call. This CDR3 contains 13 residues. The germline V gene encodes CDR1 SGHTA and CDR2 FQGNSA. Trimming took 6 bases from V and 4 from J, leaving 9 bases between them.

This clonotype was seen a few times. The chain is built from TRBV7-9 and TRBJ1-2, with a possible D match to TRBD1 (5 bases). From germline, CDR1 is SEHNR and CDR2 FQNEAQ (reference sequence). CDR3 length equals 14 residues. V was shortened by 8 bases and J by 4 bases, with 17 bases between the two germline ends. The CDR3 loop reads CASQLLTGLYGYTF. CDR3 DNA: TGTGCCAGCCAGCTTCTAACAGGCCTCTATGGCTACACCTTC. Full variable domain (remainder filled in from reference TRBV7-9 and TRBJ1-2): DTGVSQNPRHKITKRGQNVTFRCDPISEHNRLYWYRQTLGQGPEFLTYFQNEAQLEKSRLLSDRFSAERPKGSFSTLEIQRTEQGDSAMYLCASQLLTGLYGYTFGSGTRLTVV.

The chain uses TRBV12-3 or TRBV12-4 and TRBJ2-1, with D possibly TRBD1 on 5 matching bases. Trimming took off 7 bases at V and 6 bases at J, with 25 bases between the two ends. The CDR3 is made up of 17 amino acids. CDR3 region: CASMGQGIDEMRNEQFF. The DNA of the CDR3 is TGTGCCAGCATGGGGCAGGGAATAGACGAAATGCGCAATGAGCAGTTCTTC.

The rearrangement links TRBV29-1 to TRBJ2-7; 7 bases are a match to TRBD2. Per the germline V gene, CDR1 is SQVTM and CDR2 is ANQGSEA. The CDR3 has 14 residues. V shed 7 bases, J shed 4 bases, and the junction held 13 bases outside the gene matches. The CDR3 here is CSARSRGEKYEQYF. DNA of the CDR3: TGCAGCGCCCGGTCTCGGGGGGAGAAATACGAGCAGTACTTC.

This clonotype has a handful of counts. The chain combines TRBV5-8 with TRBJ1-5; unclear D gene. CDR3 length: 16 amino acids. The V gene lost 2 bases and the J gene lost 0 bases, with 12 bases spanning the gap. Germline assignment: CDR1 SGHTS and CDR2 YDEGEE. As DNA, the CDR3 is TGTGCCAGCAGCTTCTCTGGATTATATAGCAATCAGCCCCAGCATTTT. Translated: CASSFSGLYSNQPQHF.